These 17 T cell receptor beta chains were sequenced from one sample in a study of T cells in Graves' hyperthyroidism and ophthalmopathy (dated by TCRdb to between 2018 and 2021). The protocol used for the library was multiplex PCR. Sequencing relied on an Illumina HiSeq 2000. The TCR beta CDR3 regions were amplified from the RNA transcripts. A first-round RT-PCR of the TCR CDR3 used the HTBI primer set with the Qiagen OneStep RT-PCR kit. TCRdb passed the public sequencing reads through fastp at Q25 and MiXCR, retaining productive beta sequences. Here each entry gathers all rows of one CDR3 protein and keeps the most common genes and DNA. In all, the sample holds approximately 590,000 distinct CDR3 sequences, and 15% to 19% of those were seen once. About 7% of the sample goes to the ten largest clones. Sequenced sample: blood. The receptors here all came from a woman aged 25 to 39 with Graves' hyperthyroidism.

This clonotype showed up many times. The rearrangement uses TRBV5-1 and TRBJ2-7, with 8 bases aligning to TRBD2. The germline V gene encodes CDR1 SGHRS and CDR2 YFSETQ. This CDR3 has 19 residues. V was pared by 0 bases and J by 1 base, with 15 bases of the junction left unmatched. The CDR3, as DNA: TGCGCCAGCAGCTTGGACAGGTCGCCAGCGGGAGCCTTATCCTACGAGCAGTACTTC. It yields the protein CASSLDRSPAGALSYEQYF.

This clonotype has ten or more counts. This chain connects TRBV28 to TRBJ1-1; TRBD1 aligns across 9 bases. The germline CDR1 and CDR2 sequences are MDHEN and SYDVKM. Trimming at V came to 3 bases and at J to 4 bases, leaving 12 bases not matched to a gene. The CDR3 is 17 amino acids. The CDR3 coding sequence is TGTGCCAGCAGTTTCGGGGGACAGGGAGAAATTGGCACTGAAGCTTTCTTT. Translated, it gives CASSFGGQGEIGTEAFF.

The CDR3 protein is CSAGTGTGGRETQYF. The CDR3 DNA follows: TGCAGTGCTGGAACCGGGACAGGGGGCAGGGAGACCCAGTACTTC. The chain has TRBV20-1 and TRBJ2-5; the match to TRBD1 covers 12 bases. Germline V gene sequence: CDR1 DFQATT, CDR2 SNEGSKA (reference sequence). The CDR3 totals 15 residues. Trimming took 5 bases from V and 5 from J; bases not matched to a gene: 9.

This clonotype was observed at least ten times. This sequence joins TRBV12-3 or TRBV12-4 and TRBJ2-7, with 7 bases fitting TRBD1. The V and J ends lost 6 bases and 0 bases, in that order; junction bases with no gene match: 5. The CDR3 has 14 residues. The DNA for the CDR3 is TGTGCCAGCAGAGGGACAGAGGTCTCCTACGAGCAGTACTTC. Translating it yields CASRGTEVSYEQYF.

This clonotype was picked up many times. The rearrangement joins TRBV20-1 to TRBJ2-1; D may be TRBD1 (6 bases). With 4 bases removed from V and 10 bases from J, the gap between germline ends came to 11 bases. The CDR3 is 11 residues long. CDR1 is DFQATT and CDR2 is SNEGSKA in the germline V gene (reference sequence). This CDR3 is CSAIRTEEQFF. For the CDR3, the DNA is TGCAGTGCTATAAGGACAGAAGAGCAGTTCTTC.

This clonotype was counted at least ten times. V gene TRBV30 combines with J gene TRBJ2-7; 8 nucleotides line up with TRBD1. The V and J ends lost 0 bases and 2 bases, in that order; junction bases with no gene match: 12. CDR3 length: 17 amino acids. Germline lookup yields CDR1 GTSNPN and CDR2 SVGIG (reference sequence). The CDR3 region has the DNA TGTGCCTGGAGTGTAACGGCCAGGGGGCGGTTTACCTACGAGCAGTACTTC. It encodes CAWSVTARGRFTYEQYF.

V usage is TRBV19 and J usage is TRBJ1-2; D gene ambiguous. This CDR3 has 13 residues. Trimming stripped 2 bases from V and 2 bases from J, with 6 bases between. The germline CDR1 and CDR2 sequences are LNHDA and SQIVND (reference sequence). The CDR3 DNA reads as TGTGCCAGTAGTATAATGGGGAACTATGGCTACACCTTC. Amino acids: CASSIMGNYGYTF.

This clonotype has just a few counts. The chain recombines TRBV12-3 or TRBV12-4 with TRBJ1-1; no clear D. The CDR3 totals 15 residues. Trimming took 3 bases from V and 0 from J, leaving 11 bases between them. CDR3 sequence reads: CASSLILGMNTEAFF. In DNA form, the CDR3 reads TGTGCCAGCAGTTTGATTTTGGGGATGAACACTGAAGCTTTCTTT.

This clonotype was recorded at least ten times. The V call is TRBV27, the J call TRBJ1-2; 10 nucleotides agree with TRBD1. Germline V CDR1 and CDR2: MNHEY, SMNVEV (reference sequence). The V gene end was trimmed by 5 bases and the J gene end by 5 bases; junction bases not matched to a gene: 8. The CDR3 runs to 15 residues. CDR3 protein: CASSPSRDRGYGYTF. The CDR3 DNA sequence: TGTGCCAGCAGTCCAAGCCGGGACAGGGGTTATGGCTACACCTTC.

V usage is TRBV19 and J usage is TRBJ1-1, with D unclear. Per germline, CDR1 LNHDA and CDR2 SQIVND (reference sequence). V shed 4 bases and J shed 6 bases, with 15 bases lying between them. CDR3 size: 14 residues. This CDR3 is CASSTPRQTPEAFF. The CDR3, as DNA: TGTGCCAGTAGTACCCCCCGACAAACGCCTGAAGCTTTCTTT.

In DNA form, the CDR3 reads TGTGCCACCAGTGACCCACAGGGGATTAACACCGGGGAGCTGTTTTTT. Translated, it gives CATSDPQGINTGELFF. This chain links TRBV24-1 with TRBJ2-2; TRBD1 aligns across 7 bases. Germline V gives CDR1 KGHDR, CDR2 SFDVKD. This CDR3 has 16 residues. V shed 4 bases, J shed 2 bases, and the junction held 6 bases outside the gene matches.

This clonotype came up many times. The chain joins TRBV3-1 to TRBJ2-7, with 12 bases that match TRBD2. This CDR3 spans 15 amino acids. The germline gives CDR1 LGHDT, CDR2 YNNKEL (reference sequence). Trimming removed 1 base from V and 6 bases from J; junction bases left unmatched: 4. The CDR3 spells CASSQVPSGRGEQYF. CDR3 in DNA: TGTGCCAGCAGCCAAGTGCCTAGCGGGAGGGGCGAGCAGTACTTC.

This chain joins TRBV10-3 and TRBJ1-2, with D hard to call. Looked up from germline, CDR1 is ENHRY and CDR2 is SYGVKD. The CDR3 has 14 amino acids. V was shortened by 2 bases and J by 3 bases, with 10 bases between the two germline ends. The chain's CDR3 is CAISEGVRYYGYTF. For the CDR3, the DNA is TGTGCCATCAGTGAGGGCGTCAGGTACTATGGCTACACCTTC.

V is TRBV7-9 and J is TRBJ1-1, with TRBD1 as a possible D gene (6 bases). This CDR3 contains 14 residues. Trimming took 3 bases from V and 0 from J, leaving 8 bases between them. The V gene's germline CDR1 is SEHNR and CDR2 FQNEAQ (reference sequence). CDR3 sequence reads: CASSFDRMNTEAFF. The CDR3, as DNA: TGTGCCAGCAGCTTTGACAGGATGAACACTGAAGCTTTCTTT. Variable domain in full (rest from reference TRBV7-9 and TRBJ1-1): DTGVSQNPRHKITKRGQNVTFRCDPISEHNRLYWYRQTLGQGPEFLTYFQNEAQLEKSRLLSDRFSAERPKGSFSTLEIQRTEQGDSAMYLCASSFDRMNTEAFFGQGTRLTVV.

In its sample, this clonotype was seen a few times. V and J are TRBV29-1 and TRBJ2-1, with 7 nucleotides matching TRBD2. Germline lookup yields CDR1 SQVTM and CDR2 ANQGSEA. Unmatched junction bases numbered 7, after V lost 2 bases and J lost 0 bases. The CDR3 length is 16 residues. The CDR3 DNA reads TGCAGCGTTGAAAAATGGGAGCGGGGCTCCTACAATGAGCAGTTCTTC. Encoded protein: CSVEKWERGSYNEQFF.

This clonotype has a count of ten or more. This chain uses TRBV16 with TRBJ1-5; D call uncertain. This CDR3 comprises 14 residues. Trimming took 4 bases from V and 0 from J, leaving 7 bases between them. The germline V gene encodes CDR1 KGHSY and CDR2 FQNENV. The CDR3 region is CASSPRHSNQPQHF. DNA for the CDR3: TGTGCCAGCAGCCCTCGCCATAGCAATCAGCCCCAGCATTTT.

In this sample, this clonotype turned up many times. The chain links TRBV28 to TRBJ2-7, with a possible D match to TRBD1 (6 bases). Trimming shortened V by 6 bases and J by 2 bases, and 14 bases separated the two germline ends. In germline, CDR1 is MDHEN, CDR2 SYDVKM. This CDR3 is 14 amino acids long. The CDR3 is CASSFFGQTYEQYF. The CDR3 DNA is TGTGCCAGCAGCTTCTTCGGACAGACCTACGAGCAGTACTTC.